The 24 T cell receptor beta chains listed next were all sequenced from one sample in a study of Graves' ophthalmopathy and Graves' hyperthyroidism. From RNA, the CDR3 regions of TCR beta chains were amplified and sequenced. Amplification began with first-round RT-PCR using HTBI primers, then second-round multiplex PCR was performed. TCRdb re-called the multiplex PCR reads through MiXCR, storing one row per CDR3 protein. Here the sample spans 350,000 or so distinct CDR3 sequences, roughly 15% being singletons. The sequencing input was peripheral blood. The receptors come from an adult man with Graves' ophthalmopathy.

About this clonotype: Just one base apart from a much larger clone, this may be a read error. The chain combines TRBV7-3 with TRBJ2-7, with D possibly being TRBD1 or TRBD2 (5 bases each). The CDR3 has 16 residues. The germline V gene encodes CDR1 SGHTA and CDR2 FQGTGA. The CDR3 loop reads CASSLTSGDPAYGQYF. CDR3 bases: TGTGCCAGCAGCTTAACGTCCGGGGACCCTGCCTACGGGCAGTACTTC.

This clonotype was seen at least ten times. J is TRBJ1-3 and V is TRBV12-3 or TRBV12-4; D ambiguous. CDR3 size: 11 residues. The V gene lost 4 bases and the J gene lost 16 bases, with 14 bases spanning the gap. The CDR3 region is CASSSTDRYYF. The CDR3 DNA reads as TGTGCCAGCAGTTCTACGGACCGCTACTATTTT.

At least ten counts were recorded for this clonotype. The rearrangement links TRBV7-8 to TRBJ2-5; possible D gene TRBD1, 6 bases. Germline-derived CDR1 and CDR2 are SGHVS and FQNEAQ. V was pared by 4 bases and J by 5 bases, with 38 bases between. The CDR3 consists of 22 residues. The chain's CDR3 is CASSYPTGPATFSVRSWETQYF. The DNA for the CDR3 is TGTGCCAGCAGCTACCCGACAGGTCCCGCCACTTTCTCGGTGAGATCCTGGGAGACCCAGTACTTC.

The CDR3 reads CASSYGTSGRASEQYF. The CDR3, as DNA: TGTGCCAGCAGCTACGGGACTAGCGGGAGGGCCTCCGAGCAGTACTTC. The chain joins TRBV11-2 to TRBJ2-7; 16 bases agree with TRBD2. CDR1 and CDR2 (germline): SGHAT, FQNNGV. This CDR3 has 16 amino acids. V shed 4 bases, J shed 6 bases, and the junction held 6 bases outside the gene matches.

On this clonotype: The CDR3 end shows no conserved phenylalanine or tryptophan, and so a read error is likely. The V gene is TRBV5-1, the J gene TRBJ2-5, with TRBD2 identical over 8 bases. The CDR3 is 15 amino acids. Per germline, CDR1 SGHRS and CDR2 YFSETQ. J lost 4 bases, V lost 3 bases, and 8 bases had no gene match. Here the CDR3 reads CASSSTGLAGETQYS. The CDR3 nucleotides are TGCGCCAGCAGCTCAACAGGACTAGCTGGAGAGACCCAGTACTCC.

This clonotype was picked up many times. V gene TRBV29-1 combines with J gene TRBJ2-5; perhaps TRBD2 as D (5 bases). Germline CDR1 reads SQVTM; CDR2 reads ANQGSEA. V gave up 6 bases and J gave up 6 bases, with 17 bases separating them. The length of the CDR3 is 13 residues. The CDR3 protein is CSVQEAASQTQYF. In DNA, the CDR3 is TGCAGCGTGCAAGAAGCGGCCAGTCAGACCCAGTACTTC.

This clonotype was seen many times. The genes are TRBV5-6 and TRBJ2-7; maybe TRBD2 (5 bases). Germline V CDR1 and CDR2: SGHDT, YYEEEE. The CDR3 consists of 12 residues. Trimming took 4 bases from V and 3 from J, leaving 8 bases between them. The CDR3 is CASSTDYYEQYF. In DNA form, the CDR3 reads TGTGCCAGCAGCACTGACTACTACGAGCAGTACTTC.

This clonotype was observed many times. The chain is built from TRBV18 and TRBJ1-5; possible D gene TRBD1, 5 bases. The CDR3 covers 15 residues. V shed 2 bases and J shed 4 bases, with 12 bases lying between them. Germline CDR1 is KGHSH and CDR2 is LQKENI. CDR3 protein: CASSPVDSLNQPQHF. CDR3 nucleotide sequence: TGTGCCAGCTCACCAGTCGACAGCCTGAATCAGCCCCAGCATTTT.

This clonotype was counted many times. The rearrangement uses TRBV30 and TRBJ2-3; possible D gene TRBD2, 6 bases. The CDR3 is 14 amino acids. Germline CDR1 is GTSNPN and CDR2 is SVGIG (reference sequence). Between the trimmed V and J ends, which lost 5 bases and 2 bases, there was a span of 14 bases. The CDR3 region has the DNA TGTGCCTGGTGCCTGGCGGGGATCACAGATACGCAGTATTTT. It codes for CAWCLAGITDTQYF. Full variable domain (outside the CDR3, taken from reference TRBV30 and TRBJ2-3): SQTIHQWPATLVQPVGSPLSLECTVEGTSNPNLYWYRQAAGRGLQLLFYSVGIGQISSEVPQNLSASRPQDRQFILSSKKLLLSDSGFYLCAWCLAGITDTQYFGPGTRLTVL.

This rearrangement joins TRBV20-1 to TRBJ2-7, with 12 bases aligning to TRBD2. Germline CDR1 and CDR2: DFQATT and SNEGSKA (reference sequence). With 5 bases clipped from V and 7 bases from J, the junction kept 9 bases outside the gene matches. The CDR3 loop spans 14 amino acids. The CDR3 coding sequence is TGCAGTGCTCCACGACTAGCGGGAGTGTTTGAGCAGTACTTC. The encoded protein is CSAPRLAGVFEQYF.

This clonotype was observed at least ten times. The chain joins TRBV12-3 or TRBV12-4 to TRBJ1-5; D remains ambiguous. The CDR3 extends over 13 amino acids. V lost 7 bases to trimming and J lost 0 bases, with 7 bases between them. CDR3 region: CASMRNSNQPQHF. Here the CDR3 DNA reads TGTGCCAGCATGCGGAATAGCAATCAGCCCCAGCATTTT.

This chain uses TRBV11-2 with TRBJ1-2; the D gene is possibly TRBD1 (5 bases). The V and J ends lost 5 bases and 8 bases respectively, with 24 bases between them. The germline CDR1 and CDR2 sequences are SGHAT and FQNNGV. This CDR3 is built from 16 residues. The CDR3 loop is CASSPQGSRVAGGYTF. The CDR3 bases are TGTGCCAGCAGCCCCCAGGGAAGCAGGGTAGCAGGAGGCTACACCTTC.

This clonotype was recorded at least ten times. The CDR3 nucleotides are TGTGCCAGCACCGACGGGTATCAGCCCCAGCATTTT. Translating gives CASTDGYQPQHF. The rearrangement uses TRBV6-1 and TRBJ1-5; D gene unclear. CDR1 and CDR2 from the germline V gene are MNHNS and SASEGT. The length of the CDR3 is 12 residues. V was clipped by 7 bases and J by 5 bases, with 9 bases between them.

There are many counts of this clonotype. The rearrangement links TRBV11-2 to TRBJ2-7, with D perhaps matching TRBD1 (6 bases). Germline V CDR1 and CDR2: SGHAT, FQNNGV. CDR3 length: 15 amino acids. The germline V and J ends were trimmed by 5 bases and 4 bases, with 18 bases remaining between them. CDR3 region: CASSPDRSLTYEQYF. CDR3 DNA: TGTGCCAGCAGCCCCGACAGGAGCCTAACATACGAGCAGTACTTC.

This clonotype was counted only a few times. Being one base from a much bigger clone, this may be a read error. The chain joins TRBV11-2 to TRBJ2-6; TRBD1 is a possible D gene (5 bases). There are 16 residues in the CDR3. The germline CDR1 and CDR2 sequences are SGHAT and FQNNGV. The CDR3 loop is CASSLVGRPGADVLTF. CDR3 nucleotide sequence: TGTGCCAGCAGCTTAGTCGGCCGGCCTGGGGCCGACGTCCTGACTTTC.

There are many counts of this clonotype. This rearrangement joins TRBV28 to TRBJ2-7; no definite D call. V lost 3 bases and J lost 0, with 6 bases in between. Per the germline V gene, CDR1 is MDHEN and CDR2 is SYDVKM. There are 13 residues in the CDR3. The DNA of the CDR3 is TGTGCCAGCAGTTTTGCTAGCTCCTACGAGCAGTACTTC. This sequence encodes CASSFASSYEQYF.

This clonotype was seen many times. One end of the junction does not line up with germline, which may come from a read error. The chain has TRBV6-2 or TRBV6-3 and TRBJ2-5, with D perhaps matching TRBD1 or TRBD2 (6 bases each). The CDR3 sequence is 12 residues long. Per germline, CDR1 MNHEY and CDR2 SVGEGT. CDR3 in DNA: TGTGCCAGCAGTTCCACGCGGGACACCTCTTGGTTC. This encodes CASSSTRDTSWF.

The gene calls are TRBV30 and TRBJ1-1; D is unresolved. The CDR3 loop spans 14 amino acids. Germline V gene sequence: CDR1 GTSNPN, CDR2 SVGIG (reference sequence). The V end lost 0 bases, the J end lost 6 bases, and 14 bases lay between the germline ends. The CDR3 reads CAWSVRSRIAEAFF. The CDR3 region has the DNA TGTGCCTGGAGTGTACGCAGTAGGATCGCTGAAGCTTTCTTT.

This clonotype appeared many times. The chain recombines TRBV29-1 with TRBJ2-7; D tentatively reads TRBD1 or TRBD2 (5 bases each). CDR1 and CDR2 (germline): SQVTM, ANQGSEA. There are 13 residues in the CDR3. V was cut by 5 bases and J by 3 bases, with 14 bases left in between. The CDR3 DNA follows: TGCAGCGTTCGGGGCCCGAGGGGCTACGAGCAGTACTTC. This codes for CSVRGPRGYEQYF.

This clonotype was detected many times. The genes are TRBV6-2 or TRBV6-3 and TRBJ2-2; D gene ambiguous. This CDR3 has 12 residues. Trimming took off 2 bases at V and 8 bases at J, with 6 bases between the two ends. Germline CDR1 MNHEY, CDR2 SVGEGT. CDR3 DNA sequence: TGTGCCAGCAGTTACCCCCTGGGGGAGCTGTTTTTT. This translates into CASSYPLGELFF.

In its sample, this clonotype was seen many times. V and J are TRBV20-1 and TRBJ2-6, with D maybe TRBD2 (5 bases). Germline loops: CDR1 DFQATT, CDR2 SNEGSKA (reference sequence). The CDR3 contains 17 residues. With 5 bases removed from V and 0 bases from J, the gap between germline ends came to 17 bases. The CDR3 nucleotides read TGCAGTGCTGTCCGACACTCGAGGGCCTCTGGGGCCAACGTCCTGACTTTC. It yields the protein CSAVRHSRASGANVLTF.

This clonotype was seen many times. The DNA for the CDR3 is TGCAGGGCCGGGACAGTCGAAACTCTTAGCTCCTACGAGCAGTACTTC. It specifies CRAGTVETLSSYEQYF. The genes are TRBV20-1 and TRBJ2-7; 7 nucleotides line up with TRBD1. The CDR3 runs to 16 residues. Germline lookup yields CDR1 DFQATT and CDR2 SNEGSKA (reference sequence).

This clonotype showed up many times. The J gene is TRBJ2-7, the V gene TRBV7-2, with no clear D. V dropped 2 bases and J dropped 5 bases, with 16 bases sitting between them. The CDR3 is 15 residues long. Per germline, CDR1 SGHTA and CDR2 FQGNSA. The CDR3 DNA reads as TGTGCCAGCAGCTTAAGGGCGCAGGTAGTCCACGAGCAGTACTTC. This encodes CASSLRAQVVHEQYF.

This clonotype was detected ten times or more. This chain connects TRBV11-2 to TRBJ1-1, with D uncertain. Trimming stripped 5 bases from V and 11 bases from J, with 15 bases between. Germline values: CDR1 SGHAT, CDR2 FQNNGV. The CDR3 has 12 residues. DNA of the CDR3: TGTGCCAGCAGCCCCGAAACGTCGGCGGCTTTCTTT. This encodes CASSPETSAAFF.